This TCR beta chain was identified in a study of T-cell memory formation after mild COVID-19. About the research overall: The two donors had largely donor-specific TCR clusters.

TCRdb passed the 5' RACE reads through MiXCR, listing each CDR3 protein once. The sample lists 110,000 to 150,000 distinct CDR3 sequences; about 23% were seen once. Germline lookup yields CDR1 SEHNR and CDR2 FQNEAQ (reference sequence). The CDR3 is made up of 12 amino acids. Trimming stripped 0 bases from V and 10 bases from J, with 7 bases between. This clonotype was seen only a few times. Its antigen is unidentified. Study outcomes and limitations: For contracting clones, CD4+ ones sat mainly in CM and EM, CD8+ in EMRA. Researchers could not confirm that second-wave clones peaking on day 37 targeted SARS-CoV-2.

The chain is built from TRBV7-9 and TRBJ2-1; D call uncertain. This clonotype originated in an adult woman who had mild COVID-19 (a few samples of this study predate the infection). Cell type and time point are not known. The sequenced sample was PBMCs or a T cell subset sorted from them (not recorded which). The DNA for the CDR3 is TGTGCCAGCAGCTTAGCTCCGTCGGAGCAGTTCTTC. Protein sequence: CASSLAPSEQFF.